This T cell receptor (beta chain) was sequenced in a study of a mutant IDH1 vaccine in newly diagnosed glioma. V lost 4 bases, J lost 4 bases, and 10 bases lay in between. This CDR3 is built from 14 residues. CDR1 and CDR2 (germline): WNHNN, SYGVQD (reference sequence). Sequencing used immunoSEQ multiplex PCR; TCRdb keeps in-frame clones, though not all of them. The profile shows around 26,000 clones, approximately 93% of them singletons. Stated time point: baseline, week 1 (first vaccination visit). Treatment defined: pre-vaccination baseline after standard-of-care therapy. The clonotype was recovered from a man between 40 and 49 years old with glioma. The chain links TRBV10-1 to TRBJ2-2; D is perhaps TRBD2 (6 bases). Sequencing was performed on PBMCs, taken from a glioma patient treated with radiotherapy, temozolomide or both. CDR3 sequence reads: CASSATSTTGELFF. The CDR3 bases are TGCGCCAGCAGTGCCACTAGCACCACCGGGGAGCTGTTTTTT.